This T cell receptor (beta chain) was observed in a study of OX40 agonist ivuxolimab in advanced cancers. Assay used: immunoSEQ multiplex PCR; TCRdb lists only in-frame clones, some missing. This sample has around 72,000 clones, with approximately 92% found just once. Looked up from germline, CDR1 is SGHRS and CDR2 is YFSETQ. The V end was cut by 0 bases, the J end by 5 bases, with 8 bases between. The CDR3 has 13 residues. The sample consisted of CD4+ or CD8+ T cells sorted from blood, taken in a trial of the OX40 agonist ivuxolimab. The TCR originated in an adult with an advanced solid tumor such as melanoma, head and neck, liver or kidney cancer. The chain combines TRBV5-1 with TRBJ1-1, with D tentatively TRBD1 (5 bases). The DNA of the CDR3 is TGCGCCAGCAGCTTGGGGGACGGTACTGAAGCTTTCTTT. Translating it yields CASSLGDGTEAFF.